The 14 T cell receptor beta chains in this list originate from one sample, sequenced in a study of cytomegalovirus exposure and HLA in healthy donors. PCR amplification relied on 60 Vbeta primers (plus 13 Jbeta primers). TCRdb's table, derived via immunoSEQ multiplex PCR, lists solely in-frame clones and lacks some. This table holds 150,000 to 200,000 clones. The sample consisted of PBMCs. These receptors were taken from a woman aged 60-70 years in good health and CMV-seronegative.

The gene calls are TRBV7-8 and TRBJ2-2; 7 bases are shared with TRBD1. The CDR3 extends over 17 amino acids. The ends lost 5 bases at V and 0 bases at J; junction bases unmatched: 9. From germline, CDR1 is SGHVS and CDR2 FQNEAQ. DNA of the CDR3: TGTGCCAGCAGCACAACTTTCGGGACAGCGAACACCGGGGAGCTGTTTTTT. Protein: CASSTTFGTANTGELFF.

This chain links TRBV14 with TRBJ1-2; maybe TRBD1 (6 bases). The germline gives CDR1 SGHDN, CDR2 FVKESK. The CDR3 contains 14 residues. V dropped 5 bases and J dropped 0 bases, with 10 bases sitting between them. CDR3 region: CASSKQGANYGYTF. In nucleotides, the CDR3 is TGTGCCAGCAGCAAACAGGGTGCTAACTATGGCTACACCTTC.

The V call is TRBV19, the J call TRBJ2-2, with TRBD2 matching 14 bases. This CDR3 has 16 amino acids. Germline-derived CDR1 and CDR2 are LNHDA and SQIVND (reference sequence). J was trimmed by 6 bases and V by 9 bases; bases with no gene match: 9. The CDR3 sequence: CASRGLAGDKAGELFF. In DNA form, the CDR3 reads TGTGCCAGCCGGGGACTAGCGGGAGACAAAGCCGGGGAGCTGTTTTTT. Full variable domain (remainder filled in from reference TRBV19 and TRBJ2-2): DGGITQSPKYLFRKEGQNVTLSCEQNLNHDAMYWYRQDPGQGLRLIYYSQIVNDFQKGDIAEGYSVSREKKESFPLTVTSAQKNPTAFYLCASRGLAGDKAGELFFGEGSRLTVL.

V gene TRBV5-5 combines with J gene TRBJ1-4; 7 nucleotides agree with TRBD1. The CDR3 length is 15 residues. CDR1 is SGHKS and CDR2 is YYEKEE in the germline V gene (reference sequence). The ends lost 4 bases at V and 3 bases at J; junction bases unmatched: 6. This chain's CDR3 is CASSVLGGSNEKLFF. The CDR3 DNA reads as TGTGCCAGCAGCGTATTAGGGGGCTCTAATGAAAAACTGTTTTTT.

This rearrangement joins TRBV5-1 to TRBJ2-3, with 8 bases that match TRBD2. The CDR3 is 16 amino acids. Germline V gene sequence: CDR1 SGHRS, CDR2 YFSETQ. V shed 4 bases and J 0 bases; nucleotides not matched to a gene: 7. This chain's CDR3 is CASSQGLAESTDTQYF. CDR3 in DNA: TGCGCCAGCAGCCAAGGACTAGCTGAAAGCACAGATACGCAGTATTTT.

The chain recombines TRBV5-1 with TRBJ2-7; a possible D gene is TRBD2 (6 bases). Trimming cost V 4 bases and J 6 bases, with 17 bases left between them. Per germline, CDR1 SGHRS and CDR2 YFSETQ. This CDR3 region has 14 residues. CDR3 region: CASSHSPGDREQYF. In DNA, the CDR3 is TGCGCCAGCAGCCACAGCCCGGGGGATCGCGAGCAGTACTTC.

The gene calls are TRBV18 and TRBJ1-2; no clear D. V gave up 0 bases and J gave up 6 bases, with 20 bases separating them. Germline values: CDR1 KGHSH, CDR2 LQKENI. The CDR3 has 17 amino acids. The CDR3 protein is CASSPPNGAQPPNGYTF. The CDR3, as DNA: TGTGCCAGCTCACCACCGAATGGAGCCCAACCCCCCAATGGCTACACCTTC. The entire variable domain, with the rest obtained from reference TRBV18 and TRBJ1-2, is as follows: NAGVMQNPRHLVRRRGQEARLRCSPMKGHSHVYWYRQLPEEGLKFMVYLQKENIIDESGMPKERFSAEFPKEGPSILRIQQVVRGDSAAYFCASSPPNGAQPPNGYTFGSGTRLTVV.

Concerning this clone: Germline is not matched at one junction end, which may reflect a read error. The rearrangement links TRBV2 to TRBJ1-5, with a tentative D call TRBD1 (6 bases). Germline V gives CDR1 SNHLY, CDR2 FYNNEI. The CDR3 is 14 residues long. The CDR3 loop reads CAGSERQVNQPQHF. The DNA for the CDR3 is TGTGCCGGCAGTGAACGACAGGTGAATCAGCCCCAGCATTTT. The variable domain in full, completed from reference TRBV2 and TRBJ1-5, reads EPEVTQTPSHQVTQMGQEVILRCVPISNHLYFYWYRQILGQKVEFLVSFYNNEISEKSEIFDDQFSVERPDGSNFTLKIRSTKLEDSAMYFCAGSERQVNQPQHFGDGTRLSIL.

V and J are TRBV18 and TRBJ2-2, with D possibly TRBD1 on 6 matching bases. Trimming removed 1 base from V and 1 base from J, with 10 bases in between. The germline CDR1 and CDR2 sequences are KGHSH and LQKENI. This CDR3 spans 16 amino acids. In DNA form, the CDR3 reads TGTGCCAGCTCACCACTGGACAGTCTGAACACCGGGGAGCTGTTTTTT. Its protein is CASSPLDSLNTGELFF. Full variable domain (missing parts from reference TRBV18 and TRBJ2-2): NAGVMQNPRHLVRRRGQEARLRCSPMKGHSHVYWYRQLPEEGLKFMVYLQKENIIDESGMPKERFSAEFPKEGPSILRIQQVVRGDSAAYFCASSPLDSLNTGELFFGEGSRLTVL.

The chain uses TRBV25-1 and TRBJ1-1; possible D gene TRBD1, 6 bases. V dropped 2 bases and J dropped 8 bases, with 24 bases sitting between them. The CDR3 has 17 residues. Germline CDR1 is MGHDK and CDR2 is SYGVNS. The CDR3 spells CASSEISIGQLGEEAFF. The CDR3 bases are TGTGCCAGCAGTGAAATCTCGATAGGACAGCTAGGGGAAGAAGCTTTCTTT.

This rearrangement joins TRBV5-1 to TRBJ2-1; 8 bases line up with TRBD1. The germline CDR1 and CDR2 sequences are SGHRS and YFSETQ. The CDR3 loop spans 15 amino acids. V dropped 4 bases and J dropped 6; count of bases not matched to a gene: 9. CDR3 bases: TGCGCCAGCAGCCCCGGAGGACAGGGCCCCAATGAGCAGTTCTTC. This translates into CASSPGGQGPNEQFF.

The gene calls are TRBV7-9 and TRBJ2-3; D might be TRBD2 (5 bases). The CDR3 sequence is 14 residues long. Trimming left V 8 bases short and J 1 base short, with 13 bases between. From germline, CDR1 is SEHNR and CDR2 FQNEAQ (reference sequence). CDR3 nucleotide sequence: TGTGCCAGCCTGGAGAGAGCGGGCACAGATACGCAGTATTTT. As protein: CASLERAGTDTQYF.

The V and J genes are TRBV5-5 and TRBJ1-2; 7 bases match TRBD1. The V and J ends lost 0 bases and 4 bases, in that order; junction bases with no gene match: 3. CDR3 length equals 14 residues. Per germline, CDR1 SGHKS and CDR2 YYEKEE (reference sequence). The CDR3 spells CASSLGQGIYGYTF. CDR3 nucleotide sequence: TGTGCCAGCAGCTTGGGACAGGGTATCTATGGCTACACCTTC.

The chain combines TRBV5-4 with TRBJ2-2, with a tentative D call TRBD2 (6 bases). Trimming removed 4 bases from V and 1 base from J, with 11 bases in between. The CDR3 runs to 15 residues. CDR1 and CDR2 (germline): SGHNT, YYREEE (reference sequence). The CDR3 bases are TGTGCCAGCAGCCCCGGAGGGAGGAACACCGGGGAGCTGTTTTTT. This gives the protein CASSPGGRNTGELFF.